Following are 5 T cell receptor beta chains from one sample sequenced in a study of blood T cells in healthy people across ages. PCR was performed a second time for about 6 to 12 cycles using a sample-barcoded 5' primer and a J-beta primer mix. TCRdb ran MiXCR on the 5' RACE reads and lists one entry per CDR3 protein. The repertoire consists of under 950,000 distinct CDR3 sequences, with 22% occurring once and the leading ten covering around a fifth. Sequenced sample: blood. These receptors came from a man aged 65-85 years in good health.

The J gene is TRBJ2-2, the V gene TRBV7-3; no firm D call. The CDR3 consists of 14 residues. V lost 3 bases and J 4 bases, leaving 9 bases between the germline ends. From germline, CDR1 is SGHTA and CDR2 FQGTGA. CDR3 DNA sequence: TGTGCCAGCAGCTTCCTGTCGGGCACCGGGGAGCTGTTTTTT. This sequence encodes CASSFLSGTGELFF.

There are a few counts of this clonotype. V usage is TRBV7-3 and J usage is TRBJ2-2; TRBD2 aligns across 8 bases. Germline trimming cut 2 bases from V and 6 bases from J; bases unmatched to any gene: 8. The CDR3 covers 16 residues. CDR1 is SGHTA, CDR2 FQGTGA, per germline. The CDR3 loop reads CASSLQREISAGELFF. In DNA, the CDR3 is TGTGCCAGCAGCTTACAGCGGGAGATTTCTGCCGGGGAGCTGTTTTTT.

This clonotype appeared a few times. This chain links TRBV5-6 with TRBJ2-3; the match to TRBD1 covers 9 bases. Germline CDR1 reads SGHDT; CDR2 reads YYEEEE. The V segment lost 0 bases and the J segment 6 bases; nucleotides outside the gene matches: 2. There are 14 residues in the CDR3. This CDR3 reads CASSLGDRVDTQYF. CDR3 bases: TGTGCCAGCAGCTTGGGGGACAGGGTGGATACGCAGTATTTT.

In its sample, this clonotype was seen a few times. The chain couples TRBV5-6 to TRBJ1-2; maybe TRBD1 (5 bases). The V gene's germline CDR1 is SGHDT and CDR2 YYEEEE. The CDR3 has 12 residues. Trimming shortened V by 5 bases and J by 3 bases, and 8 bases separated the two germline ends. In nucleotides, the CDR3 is TGTGCCAGCAGGTGGGGGGACTATGGCTACACCTTC. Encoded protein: CASRWGDYGYTF.

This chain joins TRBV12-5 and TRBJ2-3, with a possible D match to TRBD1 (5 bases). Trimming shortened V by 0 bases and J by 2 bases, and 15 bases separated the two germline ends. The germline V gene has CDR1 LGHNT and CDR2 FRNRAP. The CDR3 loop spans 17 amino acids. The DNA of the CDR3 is TGTGCTAGTGGTTTGGTCTTGGGGCAGGGAAACACAGATACGCAGTATTTT. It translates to CASGLVLGQGNTDTQYF.